This T cell receptor beta chain was recorded in a study of T-cell memory formation after mild COVID-19. Across the whole study: Largely donor-specific sequence clusters came from two donors.

From the 5' RACE reads, TCRdb called clonotypes with MiXCR, one entry per CDR3 protein. The sample includes approximately 350,000 distinct CDR3 sequences, approximately 12% seen only once; the top ten take around 21%. The sequence was collected from a man in his late teens or twenties who had mild COVID-19 (a few samples of this study predate the infection). Cell type and time point are not known. What was sequenced was PBMCs or a T cell subset sorted from them (not recorded which).

The DNA of the CDR3 is TGCAGTGCTAGACTAGCGGGGACCGGGGAGCTGTTTTTT. It is translated as CSARLAGTGELFF. The chain has TRBV20-1 and TRBJ2-2; 9 nucleotides agree with TRBD2. Germline V gives CDR1 DFQATT, CDR2 SNEGSKA (reference sequence). The CDR3 spans 13 residues. The trim removed 2 bases at V and 5 bases at J, leaving 0 bases unmatched.